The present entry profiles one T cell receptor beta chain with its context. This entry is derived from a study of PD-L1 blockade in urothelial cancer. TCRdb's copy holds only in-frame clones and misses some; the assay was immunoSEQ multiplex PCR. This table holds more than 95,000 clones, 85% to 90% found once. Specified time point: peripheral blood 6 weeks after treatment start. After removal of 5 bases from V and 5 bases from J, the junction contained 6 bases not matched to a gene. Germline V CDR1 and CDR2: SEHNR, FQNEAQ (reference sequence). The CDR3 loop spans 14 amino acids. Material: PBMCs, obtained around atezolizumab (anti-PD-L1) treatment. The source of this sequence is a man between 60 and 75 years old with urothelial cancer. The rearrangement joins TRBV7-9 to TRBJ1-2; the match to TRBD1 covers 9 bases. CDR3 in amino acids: CASSADRGSYGYTF. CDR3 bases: TGTGCCAGCAGCGCGGACAGGGGAAGTTATGGCTACACCTTC.